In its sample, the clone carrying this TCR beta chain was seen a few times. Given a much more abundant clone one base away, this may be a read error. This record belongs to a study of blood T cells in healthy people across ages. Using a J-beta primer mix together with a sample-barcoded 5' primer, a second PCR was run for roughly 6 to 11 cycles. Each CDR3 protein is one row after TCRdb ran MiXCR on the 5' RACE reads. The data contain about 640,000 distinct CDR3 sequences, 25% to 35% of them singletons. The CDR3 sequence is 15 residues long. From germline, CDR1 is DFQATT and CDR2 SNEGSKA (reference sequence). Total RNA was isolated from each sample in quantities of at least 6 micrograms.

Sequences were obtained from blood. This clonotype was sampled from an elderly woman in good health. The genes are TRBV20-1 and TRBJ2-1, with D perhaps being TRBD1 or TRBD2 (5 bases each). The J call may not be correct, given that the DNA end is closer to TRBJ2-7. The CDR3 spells CSAPPAGSSYNEQYF. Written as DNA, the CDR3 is TGCAGTGCCCCCCCGGCAGGGAGCTCCTACAATGAGCAGTACTTC.